These 30 T cell receptor beta chains share one sample of origin, sequenced in a study of control samples from healthy donors and cancer patients. Sequencing used immunoSEQ multiplex PCR; TCRdb keeps in-frame clones, though not all of them. The sample consists of about 97,000 clones, more than 85% of them appearing once. The sequenced sample consisted of blood. These receptors originate from a man younger than 45 in good health.

This chain connects TRBV5-6 to TRBJ2-2; D is ambiguous. The CDR3 spans 13 residues. V was shortened by 0 bases and J by 7 bases, with 7 bases between the two germline ends. Per the germline V gene, CDR1 is SGHDT and CDR2 is YYEEEE. DNA of the CDR3: TGTGCCAGCAGCTTGGTGGTTAGCGGGGAGCTGTTTTTT. Its protein is CASSLVVSGELFF.

This chain joins TRBV5-1 and TRBJ2-1; D is tentatively TRBD1 or TRBD2 (6 bases each). This CDR3 spans 15 amino acids. Per germline, CDR1 SGHRS and CDR2 YFSETQ. V was clipped by 0 bases and J by 7 bases, with 14 bases between them. CDR3 bases: TGCGCCAGCAGCTTGGACCTAGCGAGGGGGAATGAGCAGTTCTTC. Amino acids: CASSLDLARGNEQFF.

The V call is TRBV5-1, the J call TRBJ2-7, with TRBD2 as a possible D gene (7 bases). Trimming took 6 bases from V and 5 from J, leaving 21 bases between them. The CDR3 consists of 15 residues. Germline V lookup: CDR1 SGHRS, CDR2 YFSETQ. The CDR3 is CASMAGASPQDEQYF. The DNA for the CDR3 is TGCGCCAGCATGGCGGGGGCGTCCCCACAGGACGAGCAGTACTTC.

This clone was detected ten times or more. The J gene is TRBJ1-2, the V gene TRBV18; D uncertain. The CDR3 length is 13 residues. V was shortened by 3 bases and J by 5 bases, with 10 bases between the two germline ends. Germline lookup yields CDR1 KGHSH and CDR2 LQKENI. CDR3 loop: CASSPEPNYGYTF. The CDR3 DNA sequence: TGTGCCAGCTCACCCGAACCAAATTATGGCTACACCTTC.

This rearrangement joins TRBV11-1 to TRBJ1-2; 7 bases fit TRBD1. V dropped 5 bases and J dropped 2; count of bases not matched to a gene: 8. Per germline, CDR1 SGHAT and CDR2 FQDESV (reference sequence). The CDR3 extends over 15 amino acids. The CDR3 here is CASSPDRVRNYGYTF. Written as DNA, the CDR3 is TGTGCCAGCAGCCCAGACAGGGTTAGGAACTATGGCTACACCTTC.

The chain uses TRBV27 and TRBJ2-3; D is perhaps TRBD2 (7 bases). The V end was cut by 6 bases, the J end by 2 bases, with 15 bases between. The CDR3 is 15 residues long. Looked up from germline, CDR1 is MNHEY and CDR2 is SMNVEV (reference sequence). The CDR3 DNA sequence: TGTGCCAGCAGGGTCCGGGGGGCCTACACAGATACGCAGTATTTT. Protein sequence: CASRVRGAYTDTQYF.

This sequence joins TRBV28 and TRBJ2-7; perhaps TRBD1 as D (7 bases). Germline V gives CDR1 MDHEN, CDR2 SYDVKM. Trimming left V 5 bases short and J 9 bases short, with 23 bases between. The CDR3 has 15 amino acids. CDR3 sequence reads: CASSPQSQGGGGQYF. The CDR3 region has the DNA TGTGCCAGCAGTCCCCAGTCGCAGGGGGGAGGTGGGCAGTACTTC.

This chain uses TRBV5-1 with TRBJ2-3; 9 bases are shared with TRBD1. Germline V CDR1 and CDR2: SGHRS, YFSETQ. The CDR3 spans 14 residues. J was trimmed by 2 bases and V by 5 bases; bases with no gene match: 3. DNA of the CDR3: TGCGCCAGCAGTAGGGACAGGGCCACAGATACGCAGTATTTT. As protein: CASSRDRATDTQYF.

This chain links TRBV6-2 or TRBV6-3 with TRBJ2-3; TRBD2 is a possible D gene (6 bases). This CDR3 is built from 15 residues. Germline CDR1 reads MNHEY; CDR2 reads SVGEGT. V shed 4 bases and J shed 7 bases, with 18 bases lying between them. In nucleotides, the CDR3 is TGTGCCAGCAGTTTGCAAGGGGCGGGAAGTCATACGCAGTATTTT. Translating it yields CASSLQGAGSHTQYF.

This chain links TRBV30 with TRBJ1-6; D gene ambiguous. The germline gives CDR1 GTSNPN, CDR2 SVGIG (reference sequence). The V end was cut by 3 bases, the J end by 0 bases, with 12 bases between. CDR3 size: 16 residues. The DNA for the CDR3 is TGTGCCTGGAGACCCGGGTCGAGCTCCTATAATTCACCCCTCCACTTT. Its translation: CAWRPGSSSYNSPLHF.

The genes are TRBV6-1 and TRBJ1-5, with D unclear. The CDR3 loop spans 14 amino acids. Germline CDR1 reads MNHNS; CDR2 reads SASEGT. The V end was cut by 3 bases, the J end by 1 base, with 7 bases between. The CDR3 sequence is CASSDRESNQPQHF. CDR3 bases: TGTGCCAGCAGTGACAGAGAAAGCAATCAGCCCCAGCATTTT.

V gene TRBV5-5 combines with J gene TRBJ1-5; 9 bases are shared with TRBD1. Germline CDR1 SGHKS, CDR2 YYEKEE (reference sequence). This CDR3 has 15 amino acids. V gave up 4 bases and J gave up 4 bases; unmatched junction bases: 6. The CDR3 loop is CASSRDRGKNQPQHF. In DNA form, the CDR3 reads TGTGCCAGCAGCCGCGACAGGGGGAAAAATCAGCCCCAGCATTTT. The full variable domain, rest sourced from reference TRBV5-5 and TRBJ1-5, is DAGVTQSPTHLIKTRGQQVTLRCSPISGHKSVSWYQQVLGQGPQFIFQYYEKEERGRGNFPDRFSARQFPNYSSELNVNALLLGDSALYLCASSRDRGKNQPQHFGDGTRLSIL.

V is TRBV18 and J is TRBJ1-6; maybe TRBD1 (5 bases). From germline, CDR1 is KGHSH and CDR2 LQKENI. V lost 6 bases and J 8 bases, leaving 23 bases between the germline ends. The CDR3 consists of 17 residues. The CDR3 protein is CASSQNGGGWDHSPLHF. The DNA of the CDR3 is TGTGCCAGCTCGCAAAACGGCGGGGGTTGGGATCATTCACCCCTCCACTTT.

CDR3 loop: CASSLAKVYSGNTIYF. Written as DNA, the CDR3 is TGTGCCAGCAGCTTGGCTAAAGTGTACTCTGGAAACACCATATATTTT. The chain uses TRBV5-7 and TRBJ1-3; no clear D. TRBV5-7 is an ORF, with its function uncertain. CDR3 size: 16 residues. Trimming removed 0 bases at V and 0 bases at J, with 10 bases between.

The rearrangement links TRBV6-2 or TRBV6-3 to TRBJ2-7, with 12 bases aligning to TRBD1. The V gene's germline CDR1 is MNHEY and CDR2 SVGEGT. The CDR3 length is 15 residues. Germline trimming cut 4 bases from V and 5 bases from J; bases unmatched to any gene: 6. The CDR3 nucleotides are TGTGCCAGCAGTTCCGGGACAGGGGGCTTCAACGAGCAGTACTTC. Encoded protein: CASSSGTGGFNEQYF.

V is TRBV5-1 and J is TRBJ1-1; possible D gene TRBD1, 5 bases. V was clipped by 1 base and J by 2 bases, with 21 bases between them. Germline V gives CDR1 SGHRS, CDR2 YFSETQ. CDR3 length: 18 residues. CDR3 region: CASSLRSSTVRSNTEAFF. In nucleotides, the CDR3 is TGCGCCAGCAGCTTGCGTTCGTCGACAGTGAGGAGTAACACTGAAGCTTTCTTT.

The chain joins TRBV25-1 to TRBJ2-7; 9 bases agree with TRBD2. J gave up 1 base and V 5 bases, and 6 bases lay outside the gene matches. The CDR3 extends over 15 amino acids. CDR1 is MGHDK and CDR2 is SYGVNS in the germline V gene. CDR3 residues: CASSPYSGRSYEQYF. The CDR3 bases are TGTGCCAGCAGTCCTTATAGCGGGAGATCCTACGAGCAGTACTTC.

This rearrangement joins TRBV20-1 to TRBJ1-1; D unclear. Germline assignment: CDR1 DFQATT and CDR2 SNEGSKA (reference sequence). Trimming pared 3 bases from V and 0 bases from J, leaving 14 bases between. This CDR3 region has 15 residues. CDR3 sequence: CSASWGNGMNTEAFF. The DNA of the CDR3 is TGCAGTGCTAGTTGGGGAAACGGAATGAACACTGAAGCTTTCTTT.

This clone has only one observation. V and J are TRBV11-2 and TRBJ2-7, with D uncertain. Germline CDR1 reads SGHAT; CDR2 reads FQNNGV. Trimming left V 5 bases short and J 3 bases short, with 5 bases between. This CDR3 is 11 amino acids long. The chain's CDR3 is CASSVIYEQYF. The CDR3, as DNA: TGTGCCAGCAGCGTTATCTACGAGCAGTACTTC.

The rearrangement joins TRBV6-2 or TRBV6-3 to TRBJ1-2; maybe TRBD1 (6 bases). The V and J ends lost 6 bases and 4 bases respectively, with 9 bases between them. This CDR3 has 12 residues. Germline values: CDR1 MNHEY, CDR2 SVGEGT. The CDR3 here is CASSQGFYGYTF. The DNA of the CDR3 is TGTGCCAGCAGCCAGGGGTTCTATGGCTACACCTTC.

This chain links TRBV5-1 with TRBJ2-5; perhaps TRBD1 as D (6 bases). Between the trimmed V and J ends, which lost 2 bases and 1 base, there was a span of 15 bases. The CDR3 runs 16 residues. CDR1 and CDR2 (germline): SGHRS, YFSETQ. CDR3 DNA sequence: TGCGCCAGCAGCTTAAGACCGGACAGCGGCCAAGAGACCCAGTACTTC. This gives the protein CASSLRPDSGQETQYF.

The rearrangement links TRBV7-9 to TRBJ2-5; D remains ambiguous. The CDR3 totals 11 residues. In germline, CDR1 is SEHNR, CDR2 FQNEAQ (reference sequence). V lost 5 bases and J 3 bases, leaving 4 bases between the germline ends. The CDR3 protein is CASSQKETQYF. CDR3 DNA sequence: TGTGCCAGCAGCCAAAAAGAGACCCAGTACTTC.

The chain employs TRBV30 and TRBJ2-7, with a possible D match to TRBD2 (5 bases). CDR1 is GTSNPN, CDR2 SVGIG, per germline (reference sequence). The CDR3 runs 13 residues. V shed 0 bases and J shed 4 bases, with 10 bases lying between them. The CDR3 bases are TGTGCCTGGAGTGTATCTAGCTCGTACGAGCAGTACTTC. It is translated as CAWSVSSSYEQYF. The variable domain in full, with the rest retrieved from reference TRBV30 and TRBJ2-7, is SQTIHQWPATLVQPVGSPLSLECTVEGTSNPNLYWYRQAAGRGLQLLFYSVGIGQISSEVPQNLSASRPQDRQFILSSKKLLLSDSGFYLCAWSVSSSYEQYFGPGTRLTVT.

The rearrangement links TRBV14 to TRBJ2-2; D possibly corresponds to TRBD2 (5 bases). The ends were cut back, 0 bases at V and 6 bases at J, with 14 bases in the middle. This CDR3 contains 16 residues. The germline gives CDR1 SGHDN, CDR2 FVKESK. This CDR3 is CASSQDVGVIAGELFF. The CDR3 DNA is TGTGCCAGCAGCCAAGATGTCGGGGTTATCGCCGGGGAGCTGTTTTTT.

The chain couples TRBV7-2 to TRBJ2-7; D ambiguous. Trimming took off 3 bases at V and 7 bases at J, with 10 bases between the two ends. The germline CDR1 and CDR2 sequences are SGHTA and FQGNSA. The CDR3 is made up of 12 amino acids. The CDR3 DNA is TGTGCCAGCAGCTTGGGCGAAGGTGAGCAGTACTTC. This translates into CASSLGEGEQYF.

The rearrangement uses TRBV5-1 and TRBJ2-5, with 9 bases fitting TRBD2. Germline CDR1 reads SGHRS; CDR2 reads YFSETQ. The J segment lost 2 bases and the V segment lost 5 bases, leaving 4 bases of the junction unmatched. The CDR3 sequence is 14 residues long. The DNA for the CDR3 is TGCGCCAGCAGGTTTAGCGGGGGTCAAGAGACCCAGTACTTC. It yields the protein CASRFSGGQETQYF.

This chain links TRBV25-1 with TRBJ2-5; 10 bases map to TRBD2. The CDR3 length is 15 residues. Per the germline V gene, CDR1 is MGHDK and CDR2 is SYGVNS. Unmatched junction bases numbered 4, after V lost 2 bases and J lost 4 bases. The CDR3 spells CASSELAGVTETQYF. CDR3 in DNA: TGTGCCAGCAGTGAACTAGCGGGAGTAACAGAGACCCAGTACTTC. The complete variable domain, with remaining parts taken from reference TRBV25-1 and TRBJ2-5, reads EADIYQTPRYLVIGTGKKITLECSQTMGHDKMYWYQQDPGMELHLIHYSYGVNSTEKGDLSSESTVSRIRTEHFPLTLESARPSHTSQYLCASSELAGVTETQYFGPGTRLLVL.

This clone showed up just a few times. V is TRBV6-2 or TRBV6-3 and J is TRBJ2-1; 9 bases are a match to TRBD1. The CDR3 spans 15 residues. V shed 2 bases, J shed 6 bases, and the junction held 5 bases outside the gene matches. Germline values: CDR1 MNHEY, CDR2 SVGEGT. CDR3 bases: TGTGCCAGCAGTTACGGGACAGGGTTTGGCAATGAGCAGTTCTTC. Amino acids: CASSYGTGFGNEQFF.

The CDR3 nucleotides are TGTGCCAGCAGTTACCTCCGGACATGCGCCCACGAGCAGTACTTC. This gives the protein CASSYLRTCAHEQYF. The J gene is TRBJ2-7, the V gene TRBV6-7; maybe TRBD1 (5 bases). TRBV6-7 has ORF status, its function being uncertain. The CDR3 sequence is 15 residues long. The V gene lost 2 bases and the J gene lost 5 bases, with 16 bases spanning the gap.

V usage is TRBV28 and J usage is TRBJ1-5; a weak D match, TRBD1 (6 bases). Trimming removed 6 bases from V and 1 base from J, with 19 bases in between. CDR1 is MDHEN, CDR2 SYDVKM, per germline. The CDR3 has 17 amino acids. CDR3 loop: CASRTPLGGPSNQPQHF. The CDR3 nucleotides are TGTGCCAGCAGGACCCCCTTAGGGGGGCCCAGCAATCAGCCCCAGCATTTT. Full variable domain (remainder filled in from reference TRBV28 and TRBJ1-5): DVKVTQSSRYLVKRTGEKVFLECVQDMDHENMFWYRQDPGLGLRLIYFSYDVKMKEKGDIPEGYSVSREKKERFSLILESASTNQTSMYLCASRTPLGGPSNQPQHFGDGTRLSIL.